The T cell receptor beta chain described here comes from a study of shared clonotypes between healthy human individuals. Study-wide context: CD4 naive cells filled three plates per donor, CD4 memory three, CD8 naive two and CD8 memory one.

CD45RO-negative, CCR7-selected cells formed the naive CD8 fraction, which excluded terminally differentiated effector memory CD45RA+ cells. The assay was carried out at the deep level. Assay used: immunoSEQ multiplex PCR; TCRdb lists only in-frame clones, some missing. The sample lists hundreds of thousands of clones; roughly 96% were seen once. This sequence was found in a young woman in good health. The specimen sequenced was naive CD8+ T cells sorted from blood.

The CDR3 DNA is TGTGCCAGCAGCTTTAGCGGGAGGGCCGCCGAGCAGTACTTC. It is translated as CASSFSGRAAEQYF. The V and J genes are TRBV7-2 and TRBJ2-7; TRBD2 matches at 11 bases. This CDR3 region has 14 residues. Looked up from germline, CDR1 is SGHTA and CDR2 is FQGNSA. J lost 6 bases, V lost 3 bases, and 4 bases had no gene match.